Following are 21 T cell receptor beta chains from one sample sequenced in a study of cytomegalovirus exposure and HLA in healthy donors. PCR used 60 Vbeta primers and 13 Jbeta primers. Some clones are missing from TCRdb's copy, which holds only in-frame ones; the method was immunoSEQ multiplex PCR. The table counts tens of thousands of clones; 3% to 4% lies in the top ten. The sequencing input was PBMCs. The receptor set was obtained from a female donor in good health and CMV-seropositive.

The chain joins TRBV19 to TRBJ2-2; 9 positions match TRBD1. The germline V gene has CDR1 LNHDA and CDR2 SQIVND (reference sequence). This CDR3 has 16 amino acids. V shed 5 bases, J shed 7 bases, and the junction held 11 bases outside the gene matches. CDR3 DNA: TGTGCCAGTAGTTTCAGACAGGGGGTCAAGATCGGGGAGCTGTTTTTT. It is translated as CASSFRQGVKIGELFF. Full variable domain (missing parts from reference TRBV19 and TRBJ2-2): DGGITQSPKYLFRKEGQNVTLSCEQNLNHDAMYWYRQDPGQGLRLIYYSQIVNDFQKGDIAEGYSVSREKKESFPLTVTSAQKNPTAFYLCASSFRQGVKIGELFFGEGSRLTVL.

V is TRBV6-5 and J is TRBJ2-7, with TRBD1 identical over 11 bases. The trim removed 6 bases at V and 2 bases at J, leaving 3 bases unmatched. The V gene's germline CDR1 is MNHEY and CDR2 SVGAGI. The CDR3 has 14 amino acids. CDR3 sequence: CASRPGQGAYEQYF. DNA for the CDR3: TGTGCCAGCAGGCCGGGACAGGGGGCCTACGAGCAGTACTTC.

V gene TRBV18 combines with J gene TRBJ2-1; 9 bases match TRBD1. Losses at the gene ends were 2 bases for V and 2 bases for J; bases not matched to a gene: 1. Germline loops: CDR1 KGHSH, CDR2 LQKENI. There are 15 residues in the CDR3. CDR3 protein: CASSPGTGTYNEQFF. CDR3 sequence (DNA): TGTGCCAGCTCACCAGGGACAGGGACCTACAATGAGCAGTTCTTC.

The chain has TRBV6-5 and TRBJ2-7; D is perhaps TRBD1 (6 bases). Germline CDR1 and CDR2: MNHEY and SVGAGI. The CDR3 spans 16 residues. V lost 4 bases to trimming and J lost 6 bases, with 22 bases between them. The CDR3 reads CASSSSPPDRISEQYF. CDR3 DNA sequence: TGTGCCAGCAGTTCTTCTCCTCCGGACAGAATTAGCGAGCAGTACTTC.

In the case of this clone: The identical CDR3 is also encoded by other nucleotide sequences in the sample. The CDR3 coding sequence is TGTGCCAGCAGTGAAGTGCCTAGGCGGAGGAACACTGAAGCTTTCTTT. Its translation is CASSEVPRRRNTEAFF. V and J are TRBV6-1 and TRBJ1-1, with D unresolved. Trimming took off 1 base at V and 1 base at J, with 13 bases between the two ends. The CDR3 is 16 amino acids. The germline gives CDR1 MNHNS, CDR2 SASEGT.

The CDR3 region has the DNA TGTGCCAGCAGCGCGGGACTAGCGGGACCTCTGACCCCAGATACGCAGTATTTT. Protein: CASSAGLAGPLTPDTQYF. The chain links TRBV9 to TRBJ2-3, with 13 bases aligning to TRBD2. The junction had 11 bases not matched to a gene; V was cut back by 3 bases and J by 4 bases. This CDR3 region has 18 residues. Germline CDR1 SGDLS, CDR2 YYNGEE.

CDR3 protein: CASSPKGGGTYEQYF. In DNA form, the CDR3 reads TGTGCCAGCAGCCCAAAAGGGGGGGGAACCTACGAGCAGTACTTC. V gene TRBV6-5 combines with J gene TRBJ2-7, with D perhaps TRBD2 (7 bases). The CDR3 totals 15 residues. Germline CDR1 and CDR2: MNHEY and SVGAGI. With 6 bases removed from V and 2 bases from J, the gap between germline ends came to 17 bases.

As DNA, the CDR3 is TGTGCCAGCAGCTTAGCGCTTACTATTCCTGAGCAGTTCTTC. Its protein is CASSLALTIPEQFF. This chain joins TRBV7-2 and TRBJ2-1; D is unclear. The length of the CDR3 is 14 residues. The V end lost 0 bases, the J end lost 9 bases, and 12 bases lay between the germline ends. Germline CDR1 reads SGHTA; CDR2 reads FQGNSA.

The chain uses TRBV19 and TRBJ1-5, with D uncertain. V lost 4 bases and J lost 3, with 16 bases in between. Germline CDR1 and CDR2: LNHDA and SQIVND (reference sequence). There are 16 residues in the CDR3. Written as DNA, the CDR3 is TGTGCCAGTAGTACCTCTCTATCGAGGTCCAATCAGCCCCAGCATTTT. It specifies CASSTSLSRSNQPQHF.

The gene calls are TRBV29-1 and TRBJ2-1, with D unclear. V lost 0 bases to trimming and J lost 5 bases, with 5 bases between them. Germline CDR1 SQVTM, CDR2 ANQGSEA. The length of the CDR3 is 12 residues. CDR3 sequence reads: CSVEDRDNEQFF. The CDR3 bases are TGCAGCGTTGAAGATCGGGACAATGAGCAGTTCTTC.

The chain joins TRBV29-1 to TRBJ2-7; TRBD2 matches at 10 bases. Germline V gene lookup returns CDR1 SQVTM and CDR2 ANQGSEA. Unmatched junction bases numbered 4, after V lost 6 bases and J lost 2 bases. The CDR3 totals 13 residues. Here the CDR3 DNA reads TGCAGCGTCAGTGGGACTAGCGCCTACGAGCAGTACTTC. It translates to CSVSGTSAYEQYF.

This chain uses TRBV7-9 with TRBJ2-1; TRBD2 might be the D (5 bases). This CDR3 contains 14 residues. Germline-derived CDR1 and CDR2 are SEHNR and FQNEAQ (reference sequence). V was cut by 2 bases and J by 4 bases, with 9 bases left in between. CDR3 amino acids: CASSLSSAYNEQFF. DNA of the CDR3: TGTGCCAGCAGCTTAAGTAGCGCTTACAATGAGCAGTTCTTC.

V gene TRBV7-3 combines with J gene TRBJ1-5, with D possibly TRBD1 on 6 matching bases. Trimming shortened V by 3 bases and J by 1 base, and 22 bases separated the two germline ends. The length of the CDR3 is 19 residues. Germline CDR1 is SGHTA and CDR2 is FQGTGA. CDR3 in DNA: TGTGCCAGCAGCTTCCCCCCAGGGGTTTTCTTGGTGAGCAATCAGCCCCAGCATTTT. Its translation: CASSFPPGVFLVSNQPQHF.

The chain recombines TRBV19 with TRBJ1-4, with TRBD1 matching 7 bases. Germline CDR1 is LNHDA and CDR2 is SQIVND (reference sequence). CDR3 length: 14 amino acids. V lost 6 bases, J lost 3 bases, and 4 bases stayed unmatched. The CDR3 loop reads CASSHRGSNEKLFF. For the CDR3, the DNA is TGTGCCAGTAGCCACAGGGGCTCTAATGAAAAACTGTTTTTT.

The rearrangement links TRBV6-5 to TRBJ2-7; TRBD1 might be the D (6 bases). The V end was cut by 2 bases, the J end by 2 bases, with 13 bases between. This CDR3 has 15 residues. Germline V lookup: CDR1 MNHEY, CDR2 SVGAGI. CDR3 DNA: TGTGCCAGCAGTTACCCAGGACAGTATCCCTACGAGCAGTACTTC. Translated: CASSYPGQYPYEQYF.

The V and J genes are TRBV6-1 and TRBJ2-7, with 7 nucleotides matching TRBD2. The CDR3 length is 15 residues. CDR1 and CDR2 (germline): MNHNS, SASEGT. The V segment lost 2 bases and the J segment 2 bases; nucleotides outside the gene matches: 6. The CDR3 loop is CASSERGEPAYEQYF. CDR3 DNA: TGTGCCAGCAGTGAACGGGGGGAGCCCGCCTACGAGCAGTACTTC.

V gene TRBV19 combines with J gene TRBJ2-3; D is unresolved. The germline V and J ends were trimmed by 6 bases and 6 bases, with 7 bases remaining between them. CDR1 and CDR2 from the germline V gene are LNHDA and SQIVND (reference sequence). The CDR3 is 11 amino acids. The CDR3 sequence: CASSLRDTQYF. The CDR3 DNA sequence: TGTGCCAGTAGCCTCAGGGATACGCAGTATTTT. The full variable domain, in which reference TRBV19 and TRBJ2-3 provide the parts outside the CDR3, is DGGITQSPKYLFRKEGQNVTLSCEQNLNHDAMYWYRQDPGQGLRLIYYSQIVNDFQKGDIAEGYSVSREKKESFPLTVTSAQKNPTAFYLCASSLRDTQYFGPGTRLTVL.

CDR3: CASSQDVPSNYGYTF. The CDR3 bases are TGCGCCAGCAGCCAAGACGTCCCGTCGAACTATGGCTACACCTTC. The J gene is TRBJ1-2, the V gene TRBV4-1; no clear D gene. This CDR3 region has 15 residues. Trimming removed 0 bases from V and 2 bases from J, with 10 bases in between. Per germline, CDR1 MGHRA and CDR2 YSYEKL.

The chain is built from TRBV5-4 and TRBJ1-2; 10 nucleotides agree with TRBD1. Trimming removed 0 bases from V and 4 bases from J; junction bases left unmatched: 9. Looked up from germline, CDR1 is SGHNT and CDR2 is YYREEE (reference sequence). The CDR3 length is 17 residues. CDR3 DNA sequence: TGTGCCAGCAGCTTGGGGGCCGGGACAGGGGATCGCTATGGCTACACCTTC. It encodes CASSLGAGTGDRYGYTF. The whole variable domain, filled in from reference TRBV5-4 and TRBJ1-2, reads ETGVTQSPTHLIKTRGQQVTLRCSSQSGHNTVSWYQQALGQGPQFIFQYYREEENGRGNFPPRFSGLQFPNYSSELNVNALELDDSALYLCASSLGAGTGDRYGYTFGSGTRLTVV.

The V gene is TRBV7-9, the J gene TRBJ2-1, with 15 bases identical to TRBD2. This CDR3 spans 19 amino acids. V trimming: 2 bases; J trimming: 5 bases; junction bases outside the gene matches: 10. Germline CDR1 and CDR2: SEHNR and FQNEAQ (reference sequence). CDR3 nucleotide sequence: TGTGCCAGCAGCTTAACTGAGGGACTAGCGGGGGGTCGGCACAATGAGCAGTTCTTC. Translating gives CASSLTEGLAGGRHNEQFF. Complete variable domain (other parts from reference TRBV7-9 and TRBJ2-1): DTGVSQNPRHKITKRGQNVTFRCDPISEHNRLYWYRQTLGQGPEFLTYFQNEAQLEKSRLLSDRFSAERPKGSFSTLEIQRTEQGDSAMYLCASSLTEGLAGGRHNEQFFGPGTRLTVL.

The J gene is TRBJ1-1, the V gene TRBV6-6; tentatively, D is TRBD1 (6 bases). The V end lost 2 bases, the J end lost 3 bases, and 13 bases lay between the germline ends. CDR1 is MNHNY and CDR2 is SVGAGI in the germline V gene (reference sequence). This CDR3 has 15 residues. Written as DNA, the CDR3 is TGTGCCAGCAGTTACAATCCCGCAGGGGACACTGAAGCTTTCTTT. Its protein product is CASSYNPAGDTEAFF.